This paragraph reports one TCR beta chain. Its antigen is as yet unknown. This record belongs to a study of blood T cells in healthy people across ages. Next came a second PCR, run for about 7 to 12 cycles, which used a sample-barcoded 5' primer along with a J-beta primer mix. TCRdb fed the 5' RACE reads into MiXCR, producing one record per CDR3 protein. This sample has some 900,000 distinct CDR3 sequences; approximately 49% occur once, and the top ten carry 13%. The CDR3 loop spans 15 amino acids. V dropped 0 bases and J dropped 5; count of bases not matched to a gene: 5. Germline lookup yields CDR1 SEHNR and CDR2 FQNEAQ (reference sequence). Regarding the study as a whole: Not knowing donor CMV status may have confounded expanded clonotype changes. Age showed a roughly linear inverse relationship with TCR beta diversity per million T cells.

The rearrangement uses TRBV7-9 and TRBJ2-7; 9 positions agree with TRBD1. The clonotype was recovered from a man aged 25 to 40 in good health. The sequenced sample was blood. CDR3 region: CASSLASDRGNEQYF. The CDR3 region has the DNA TGTGCCAGCAGCTTAGCTTCGGACAGGGGCAACGAGCAGTACTTC.